This entry concerns a single T cell receptor (beta chain). This record belongs to a study of T cells in Graves' hyperthyroidism and ophthalmopathy. In the study overall: The initial diagnosis was the point when peripheral blood was collected, ahead of any treatment.

Together with thyroid ultrasound, orbital computed tomography, serum thyroxine and TRAb, clinical symptoms were used for diagnoses. Blood was obtained at the first hyperthyroidism diagnosis, which preceded any ophthalmopathy symptoms. Amplification of TCR beta CDR3 regions used RNA as the template. HTBI primers were employed in a first-round RT-PCR of the TCR CDR3. TCRdb passed the multiplex PCR reads through MiXCR, listing each CDR3 protein once. The table shows some 370,000 distinct CDR3 sequences, with approximately 18% occurring only once. The V and J ends lost 0 bases and 3 bases, in that order; junction bases with no gene match: 5. The length of the CDR3 is 16 residues. CDR1 LGHNA and CDR2 YNFKEQ come from the germline V gene.

The V gene is TRBV4-2, the J gene TRBJ1-5; 7 bases are shared with TRBD1. Sequenced input: blood. The receptor comes from a woman in her 30s with Graves' hyperthyroidism that later progressed to Graves' ophthalmopathy. In DNA, the CDR3 is TGTGCCAGCAGCCAAGATCCGGGACAGTTCAATCAGCCCCAGCATTTT. It specifies CASSQDPGQFNQPQHF.